This T cell receptor beta chain is from a study of vaccination and CD4 T cells after COVID-19. Study at large: At day 14 and again at days 161 to 241 post-vaccination, a few convalescent patients were sampled.

TCRdb reprocessed the PCR reads with MiXCR, giving one entry per CDR3 protein. The sample records 25,000 to 30,000 distinct CDR3 sequences, about 54% being singletons. Documented time point: late sampling 161 to 241 days after vaccination in a few convalescent patients. Germline-derived CDR1 and CDR2 are SGHTA and FQGNSA. The V segment lost 7 bases and the J segment 0 bases; nucleotides outside the gene matches: 7. There are 15 residues in the CDR3. The receptor's source is a human donor who had recovered from COVID-19. Here the sequenced sample was CD4+ T cells from blood, taken about 7 months after SARS-CoV-2 vaccination. The genes are TRBV7-2 and TRBJ2-5; TRBD2 agrees at 8 bases. The CDR3 bases are TGTGCCAGCACCGGGGGGGATAAGTACCAAGAGACCCAGTACTTC. This translates into CASTGGDKYQETQYF.